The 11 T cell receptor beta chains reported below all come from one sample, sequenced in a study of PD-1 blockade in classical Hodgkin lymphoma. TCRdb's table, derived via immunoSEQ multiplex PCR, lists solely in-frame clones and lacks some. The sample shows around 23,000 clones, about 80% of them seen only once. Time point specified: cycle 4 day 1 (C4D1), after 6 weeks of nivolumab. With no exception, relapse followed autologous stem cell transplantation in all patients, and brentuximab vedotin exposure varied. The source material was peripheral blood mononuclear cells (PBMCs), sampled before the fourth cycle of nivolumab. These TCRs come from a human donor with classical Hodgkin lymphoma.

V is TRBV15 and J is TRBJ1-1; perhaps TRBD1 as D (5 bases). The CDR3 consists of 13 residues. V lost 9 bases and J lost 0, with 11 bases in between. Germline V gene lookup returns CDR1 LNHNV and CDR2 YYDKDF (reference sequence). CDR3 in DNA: TGTGCCACAGAACGGGGGATGAACACTGAAGCTTTCTTT. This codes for CATERGMNTEAFF.

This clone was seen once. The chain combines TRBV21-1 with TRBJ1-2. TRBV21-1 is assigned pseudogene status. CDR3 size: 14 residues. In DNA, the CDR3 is TGTGCCAGCCCCCCCCTCCCGGTCAACTATGGCTACACCTTC. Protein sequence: CASPPLPVNYGYTF.

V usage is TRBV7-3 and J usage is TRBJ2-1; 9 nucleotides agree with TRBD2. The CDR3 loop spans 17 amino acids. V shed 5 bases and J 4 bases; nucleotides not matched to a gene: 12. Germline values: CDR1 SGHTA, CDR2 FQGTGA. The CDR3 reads CASSLRASGTLYNEQFF. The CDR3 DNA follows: TGTGCCAGCAGCCTAAGGGCTAGCGGGACATTGTACAATGAGCAGTTCTTC.

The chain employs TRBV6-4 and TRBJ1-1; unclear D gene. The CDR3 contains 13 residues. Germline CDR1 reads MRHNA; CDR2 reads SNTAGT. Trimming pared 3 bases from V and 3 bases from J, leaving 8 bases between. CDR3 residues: CASSDGPYTEAFF. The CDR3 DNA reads TGTGCCAGCAGTGATGGGCCTTACACTGAAGCTTTCTTT.

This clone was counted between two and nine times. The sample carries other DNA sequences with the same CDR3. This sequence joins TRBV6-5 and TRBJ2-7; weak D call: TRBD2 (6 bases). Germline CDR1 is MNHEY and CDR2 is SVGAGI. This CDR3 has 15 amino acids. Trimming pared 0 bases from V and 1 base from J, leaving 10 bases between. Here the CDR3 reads CASSYSISGSYEQYF. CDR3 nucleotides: TGTGCCAGCAGTTACTCCATTAGCGGATCCTACGAGCAGTACTTC.

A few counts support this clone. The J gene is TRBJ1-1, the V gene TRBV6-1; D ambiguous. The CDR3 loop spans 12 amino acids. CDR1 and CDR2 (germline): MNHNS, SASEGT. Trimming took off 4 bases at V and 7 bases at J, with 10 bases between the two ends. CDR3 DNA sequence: TGTGCCAGCAGTGCCTACCTCCTTGAAGCTTTCTTT. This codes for CASSAYLLEAFF.

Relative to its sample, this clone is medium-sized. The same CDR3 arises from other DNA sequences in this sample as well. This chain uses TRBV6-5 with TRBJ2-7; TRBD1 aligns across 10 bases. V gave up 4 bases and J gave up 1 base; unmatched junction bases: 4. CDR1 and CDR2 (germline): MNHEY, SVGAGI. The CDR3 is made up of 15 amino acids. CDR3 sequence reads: CASSLGQGNSYEQYF. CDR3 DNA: TGTGCCAGCAGTTTGGGACAGGGGAATTCCTACGAGCAGTACTTC.

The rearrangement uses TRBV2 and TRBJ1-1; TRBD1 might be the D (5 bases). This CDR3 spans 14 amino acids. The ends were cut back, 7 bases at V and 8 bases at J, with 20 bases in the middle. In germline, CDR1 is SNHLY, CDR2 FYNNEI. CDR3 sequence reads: CASNTLTGGSEAFF. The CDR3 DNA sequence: TGTGCCAGCAATACCCTGACGGGGGGATCCGAAGCTTTCTTT.

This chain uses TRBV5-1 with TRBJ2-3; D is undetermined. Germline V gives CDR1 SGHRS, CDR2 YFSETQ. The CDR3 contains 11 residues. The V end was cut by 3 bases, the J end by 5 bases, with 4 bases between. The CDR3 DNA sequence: TGCGCCAGCAGCTCCGGAGATACGCAGTATTTT. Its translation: CASSSGDTQYF.

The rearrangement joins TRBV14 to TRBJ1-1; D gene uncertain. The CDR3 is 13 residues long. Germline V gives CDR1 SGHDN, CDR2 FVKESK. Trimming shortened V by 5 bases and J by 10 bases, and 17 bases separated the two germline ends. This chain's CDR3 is CASSYIGLWAAFF. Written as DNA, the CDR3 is TGTGCCAGCAGCTACATTGGTCTCTGGGCAGCTTTCTTT. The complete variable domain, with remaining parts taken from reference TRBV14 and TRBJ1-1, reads EAGVTQFPSHSVIEKGQTVTLRCDPISGHDNLYWYRRVMGKEIKFLLHFVKESKQDESGMPNNRFLAERTGGTYSTLKVQPAELEDSGVYFCASSYIGLWAAFFGQGTRLTVV.

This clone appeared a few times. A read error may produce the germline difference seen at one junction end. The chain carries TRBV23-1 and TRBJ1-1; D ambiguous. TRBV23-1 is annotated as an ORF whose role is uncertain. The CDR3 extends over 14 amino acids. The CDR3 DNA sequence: TGCGCCAGCAGTAAATCGTCGATGAACACTGAAGCTTTCTTT. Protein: CASSKSSMNTEAFF.